Shown below are 25 T cell receptor beta chains from a single sample sequenced in a study of T cell responses to AZD1222 COVID-19 vaccine. Data came from immunoSEQ multiplex PCR; TCRdb stores just in-frame clones and leaves some out. The sample includes under 140,000 clones, over 85% of them seen just once. The sequencing here drew on peripheral blood, taken 28 days after the second AZD1222 dose. The receptors here all came from an adult who received the AZD1222 COVID-19 vaccine.

This chain joins TRBV7-3 and TRBJ1-3, with 7 bases matching TRBD1. The germline V gene encodes CDR1 SGHTA and CDR2 FQGTGA. CDR3 length: 16 amino acids. J was trimmed by 0 bases and V by 5 bases; bases with no gene match: 7. The CDR3 DNA follows: TGTGCCAGCAGCCCACAGACAGGGAGCTCTGGAAACACCATATATTTT. This gives the protein CASSPQTGSSGNTIYF. The full variable domain, in which reference TRBV7-3 and TRBJ1-3 provide the parts outside the CDR3, is GAGVSQTPSNKVTEKGKYVELRCDPISGHTALYWYRQSLGQGPEFLIYFQGTGAADDSGLPNDRFFAVRPEGSVSTLKIQRTERGDSAVYLCASSPQTGSSGNTIYFGEGSWLTVV.

This chain links TRBV12-3 or TRBV12-4 with TRBJ2-2, with unresolved D. The CDR3 length is 12 residues. V gave up 6 bases and J gave up 3 bases, with 5 bases separating them. CDR3 sequence: CASSLYTGELFF. Here the CDR3 DNA reads TGTGCCAGCAGCTTATACACCGGGGAGCTGTTTTTT.

The chain carries TRBV28 and TRBJ2-3, with 9 bases that match TRBD1. The CDR3 contains 14 residues. The germline V gene encodes CDR1 MDHEN and CDR2 SYDVKM. V gave up 6 bases and J gave up 3 bases; unmatched junction bases: 4. CDR3 DNA: TGTGCCAGCAGCCTCGGACAGGGGACAGATACGCAGTATTTT. This encodes CASSLGQGTDTQYF. The full variable domain, in which reference TRBV28 and TRBJ2-3 provide the parts outside the CDR3, is DVKVTQSSRYLVKRTGEKVFLECVQDMDHENMFWYRQDPGLGLRLIYFSYDVKMKEKGDIPEGYSVSREKKERFSLILESASTNQTSMYLCASSLGQGTDTQYFGPGTRLTVL.

The J gene is TRBJ2-2, the V gene TRBV5-1, with D unresolved. Germline V gene sequence: CDR1 SGHRS, CDR2 YFSETQ. V shed 1 base and J shed 5 bases, with 6 bases lying between them. The CDR3 loop spans 13 amino acids. The CDR3 DNA reads as TGCGCCAGCAGCTTGAGTCAAACCGGGGAGCTGTTTTTT. Protein sequence: CASSLSQTGELFF.

The sample holds a few counts of this clone. This sequence joins TRBV7-8 and TRBJ1-2, with D possibly TRBD1 on 5 matching bases. V was pared by 0 bases and J by 8 bases, with 7 bases between. CDR3 length equals 12 residues. The germline V gene encodes CDR1 SGHVS and CDR2 FQNEAQ. The CDR3 sequence: CASSLAQGGYTF. As DNA, the CDR3 is TGTGCCAGCAGCTTAGCGCAGGGAGGCTACACCTTC.

The chain carries TRBV14 and TRBJ1-2; no reliable D call. Deletions cut 4 bases from V and 5 bases from J, with 8 bases between. From germline, CDR1 is SGHDN and CDR2 FVKESK. The CDR3 extends over 12 amino acids. DNA of the CDR3: TGTGCCAGCAGCCGACGGGAGTATGGCTACACCTTC. It encodes CASSRREYGYTF.

This rearrangement joins TRBV3-1 (or the pseudogene TRBV3-2) to TRBJ2-7; weak D call: TRBD2 (5 bases). The V and J ends lost 4 bases and 6 bases respectively, with 16 bases between them. The CDR3 runs to 14 residues. Germline CDR1 is LGHDT and CDR2 is YNNKEL (reference sequence). CDR3 loop: CASSRRGADGEQYF. The DNA of the CDR3 is TGTGCCAGCAGCCGACGGGGAGCGGATGGCGAGCAGTACTTC.

The chain carries TRBV2 and TRBJ1-1, with D perhaps matching TRBD1 (5 bases). Trimming cost V 6 bases and J 0 bases, with 8 bases left between them. The CDR3 extends over 13 amino acids. CDR1 is SNHLY, CDR2 FYNNEI, per germline. DNA for the CDR3: TGTGCCAGCAGCCAGACAGTGAACACTGAAGCTTTCTTT. Translation gives CASSQTVNTEAFF.

The chain couples TRBV28 to TRBJ1-5; possibly TRBD1 for D (6 bases). Germline CDR1 and CDR2: MDHEN and SYDVKM. The CDR3 runs 16 residues. Trimming pared 5 bases from V and 2 bases from J, leaving 16 bases between. The CDR3 sequence: CASSPGGRSGNQPQHF. The CDR3 nucleotides are TGTGCCAGCAGTCCTGGGGGGCGGTCTGGCAATCAGCCCCAGCATTTT.

CDR3 residues: CASSWGSGMKGSPLHF. For the CDR3, the DNA is TGCGCCAGCAGCTGGGGTTCGGGGATGAAGGGTTCACCCCTCCACTTT. This chain uses TRBV5-1 with TRBJ1-6; D is unclear. Trimming pared 3 bases from V and 9 bases from J, leaving 19 bases between. The length of the CDR3 is 16 residues. Germline V lookup: CDR1 SGHRS, CDR2 YFSETQ.

The rearrangement uses TRBV9 and TRBJ1-2; D is uncertain. Trimming stripped 1 base from V and 1 base from J, with 11 bases between. Germline lookup yields CDR1 SGDLS and CDR2 YYNGEE. The CDR3 has 15 amino acids. The CDR3 DNA follows: TGTGCCAGCAGCGTAACCAAGGACTTTAACTATGGCTACACCTTC. Its protein product is CASSVTKDFNYGYTF.

As to this clone: Other nucleotide sequences from this sample produce the same CDR3. V is TRBV11-1 and J is TRBJ2-7; no clear D gene. Germline CDR1 is SGHAT and CDR2 is FQDESV (reference sequence). The CDR3 has 12 amino acids. The V end lost 3 bases, the J end lost 4 bases, and 7 bases lay between the germline ends. Here the CDR3 reads CASSLQGYEQYF. The CDR3 coding sequence is TGTGCCAGCAGCTTGCAAGGGTACGAGCAGTACTTC.

The chain recombines TRBV6-5 with TRBJ2-2, with TRBD1 matching over 7 bases. The CDR3 sequence is 15 residues long. V shed 6 bases and J 5 bases; nucleotides not matched to a gene: 9. Germline V gene lookup returns CDR1 MNHEY and CDR2 SVGAGI. As DNA, the CDR3 is TGTGCCAGCAGCCCGAGGGGGCCGCGGACCGGGGAGCTGTTTTTT. This encodes CASSPRGPRTGELFF.

V is TRBV10-3 and J is TRBJ1-5; no firm D call. CDR3 length: 13 residues. Trimming shortened V by 2 bases and J by 6 bases, and 8 bases separated the two germline ends. CDR1 and CDR2 from the germline V gene are ENHRY and SYGVKD. The CDR3 nucleotides read TGTGCCATCAGTGAGCCCGACGGTCAGCCCCAGCATTTT. It yields the protein CAISEPDGQPQHF.

V gene TRBV7-8 combines with J gene TRBJ2-1; 7 bases agree with TRBD2. J lost 5 bases, V lost 5 bases, and 12 bases had no gene match. From germline, CDR1 is SGHVS and CDR2 FQNEAQ. The length of the CDR3 is 16 residues. Written as DNA, the CDR3 is TGTGCCAGCAGCCGAGAGCGGGACCCTATACACAATGAGCAGTTCTTC. This encodes CASSRERDPIHNEQFF.

V usage is TRBV5-4 and J usage is TRBJ2-1, with a possible D match to TRBD1 (5 bases). The CDR3 is made up of 15 amino acids. The germline CDR1 and CDR2 sequences are SGHNT and YYREEE (reference sequence). Deletions cut 4 bases from V and 2 bases from J, with 13 bases between. The CDR3 is CASSPGQGPYNEQFF. CDR3 nucleotide sequence: TGTGCCAGCAGCCCCGGGCAGGGCCCCTACAATGAGCAGTTCTTC.

The genes are TRBV19 and TRBJ2-1; 8 nucleotides match TRBD2. The trim removed 6 bases at V and 7 bases at J, leaving 14 bases unmatched. The CDR3 covers 16 residues. Looked up from germline, CDR1 is LNHDA and CDR2 is SQIVND (reference sequence). The CDR3 DNA reads TGTGCCAGTAGCCCTCTGGCGGGAGGATACAAGAATGAGCAGTTCTTC. This translates into CASSPLAGGYKNEQFF.

J is TRBJ1-5 and V is TRBV19, with D tentatively TRBD1 (6 bases). The V end lost 5 bases, the J end lost 6 bases, and 17 bases lay between the germline ends. In germline, CDR1 is LNHDA, CDR2 SQIVND (reference sequence). This CDR3 region has 15 residues. The CDR3 DNA reads TGTGCCAGTAGTCAAGAGGGGGGCGGGGGTCAGCCCCAGCATTTT. Encoded protein: CASSQEGGGGQPQHF. The full variable domain, rest sourced from reference TRBV19 and TRBJ1-5, is DGGITQSPKYLFRKEGQNVTLSCEQNLNHDAMYWYRQDPGQGLRLIYYSQIVNDFQKGDIAEGYSVSREKKESFPLTVTSAQKNPTAFYLCASSQEGGGGQPQHFGDGTRLSIL.

The chain carries TRBV29-1 and TRBJ1-1; TRBD1 is a possible D gene (5 bases). Germline loops: CDR1 SQVTM, CDR2 ANQGSEA. There are 11 residues in the CDR3. Trimming removed 7 bases from V and 9 bases from J, with 15 bases in between. CDR3 loop: CSAQTGTQAFF. DNA of the CDR3: TGCAGCGCGCAAACTGGGACCCAAGCTTTCTTT.

The chain uses TRBV5-6 and TRBJ1-2; no clear D. The ends were cut back, 0 bases at V and 3 bases at J, with 3 bases in the middle. The CDR3 totals 12 residues. The germline V gene has CDR1 SGHDT and CDR2 YYEEEE. The CDR3 DNA reads as TGTGCCAGCAGCTTGGTTCACTATGGCTACACCTTC. Its protein is CASSLVHYGYTF.

By its share, this clone is large (0.1 to 1%). This rearrangement joins TRBV12-5 to TRBJ1-1; no definite D call. The CDR3 loop spans 13 amino acids. The V end was cut by 1 base, the J end by 1 base, with 4 bases between. The germline gives CDR1 LGHNT, CDR2 FRNRAP. CDR3 sequence (DNA): TGTGCTAGTGGTTTGGAGGCGAACACTGAAGCTTTCTTT. Encoded protein: CASGLEANTEAFF.

The gene calls are TRBV6-1 and TRBJ1-5; no clear D gene. CDR3 length equals 12 residues. Trimming shortened V by 3 bases and J by 8 bases, and 8 bases separated the two germline ends. Germline values: CDR1 MNHNS, CDR2 SASEGT. The CDR3 DNA reads TGTGCCAGCAGTGAGGGAGAAAAGCCCCAGCATTTT. Translation: CASSEGEKPQHF.

This chain links TRBV28 with TRBJ2-1, with D perhaps TRBD2 (6 bases). This CDR3 is 15 amino acids long. The V gene's germline CDR1 is MDHEN and CDR2 SYDVKM. Trimming left V 7 bases short and J 2 bases short, with 15 bases between. The CDR3 nucleotides read TGTGCCAGCATCCAGGCGGGGTCTGCCTACAATGAGCAGTTCTTC. Its protein product is CASIQAGSAYNEQFF.

This chain uses TRBV28 with TRBJ2-5; possible D gene TRBD2, 6 bases. Germline V gene lookup returns CDR1 MDHEN and CDR2 SYDVKM. The CDR3 spans 15 residues. V was trimmed by 3 bases and J by 4 bases, leaving 15 bases between them. In nucleotides, the CDR3 is TGTGCCAGCAGTTTTGGCGGGGCGCGGGGAGAGACCCAGTACTTC. Translating it yields CASSFGGARGETQYF.

The rearrangement uses TRBV3-1 (or the pseudogene TRBV3-2) and TRBJ2-6; D gene uncertain. The germline CDR1 and CDR2 sequences are LGHDT and YNNKEL (reference sequence). CDR3 length equals 15 residues. V was shortened by 0 bases and J by 0 bases, with 3 bases between the two germline ends. The CDR3 loop is CASSQDSSGANVLTF. For the CDR3, the DNA is TGTGCCAGCAGCCAAGACAGCTCTGGGGCCAACGTCCTGACTTTC.